The clone carrying this T cell receptor beta chain was counted ten times or more. The antigen is not known. V lost 0 bases to trimming and J lost 4 bases, with 15 bases between them. This CDR3 has 16 amino acids. Per germline, CDR1 SGHNT and CDR2 YYREEE (reference sequence). The sample belongs to a study of T cells in Graves' hyperthyroidism and ophthalmopathy. Study details: Any treatment followed the collection of peripheral blood at initial diagnosis. Regarding the study as a whole: In blood, most of the thyroid clonotypes expanded above 0.001 were also present.

Amplification of TCR beta CDR3 regions used RNA as the template. When the TCR CDR3 underwent first-round RT-PCR, the HTBI primer set was used. Using its own MiXCR run on the multiplex PCR reads, TCRdb lists one record per CDR3 protein. This sample carries under 500,000 distinct CDR3 sequences, about 14% of them seen once, and the ten largest clones take around 30%. Not enrolled were patients with uncontrolled infection, other autoimmune disease, pregnancy or lactation. Fresh 10 ml peripheral blood yielded PBMCs. This rearrangement joins TRBV5-4 to TRBJ2-3, with D perhaps TRBD1 (5 bases). The sample consisted of blood. This TCR derives from a man aged 50 to 59 with Graves' ophthalmopathy. The DNA for the CDR3 is TGTGCCAGCAGCTTGGGGGGTCAGGGAAGGGCAGATACGCAGTATTTT. Protein sequence: CASSLGGQGRADTQYF.